The T cell receptor beta chain described here comes from a study of cytomegalovirus exposure and HLA in healthy donors. Germline V gives CDR1 LGHNT, CDR2 FRNRAP. The CDR3 is 17 residues long. V lost 0 bases and J lost 3, with 15 bases in between. Study-level findings and limits: A later examination showed that TCR association rates differed by HLA locus, with DRB1 most and HLA-C fewest. Later analysis demonstrated an association between a missense DCLRE1C variant and TCR beta V- and J-gene trimming. Analysis was performed later, and it showed HLA-associated TCR beta chains to be more clonally expanded than equally common others.

PCR employed 60 Vbeta and 13 Jbeta primers. Method: immunoSEQ multiplex PCR; TCRdb's copy keeps in-frame clones and lacks some. The sample contains 100,000 to 150,000 clones, 15% of which appear only once. A note on this clone: Its specificity is unknown.

Sequenced: PBMCs. The TCR originated in a woman between 18 and 30 years old in good health and CMV-seronegative. V is TRBV12-5 and J is TRBJ2-1, with a weak D call TRBD2 (7 bases). CDR3 DNA sequence: TGTGCTAGTGGTTTGGTACTTGGGGGGGCGAACTACAATGAGCAGTTCTTC. Its protein is CASGLVLGGANYNEQFF.